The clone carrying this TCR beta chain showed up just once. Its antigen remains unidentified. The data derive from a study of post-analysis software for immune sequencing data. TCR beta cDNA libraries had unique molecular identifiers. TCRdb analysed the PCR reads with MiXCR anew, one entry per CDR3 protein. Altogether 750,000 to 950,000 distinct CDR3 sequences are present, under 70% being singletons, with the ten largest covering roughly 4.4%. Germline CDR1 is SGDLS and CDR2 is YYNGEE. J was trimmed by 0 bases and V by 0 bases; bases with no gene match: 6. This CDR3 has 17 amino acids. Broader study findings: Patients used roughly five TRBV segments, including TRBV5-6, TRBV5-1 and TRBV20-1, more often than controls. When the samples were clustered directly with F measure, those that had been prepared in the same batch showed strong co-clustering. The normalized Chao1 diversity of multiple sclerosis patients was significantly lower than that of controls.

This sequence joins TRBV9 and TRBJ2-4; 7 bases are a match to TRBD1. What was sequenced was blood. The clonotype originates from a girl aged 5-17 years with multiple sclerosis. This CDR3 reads CASSVAPRQGAKNIQYF. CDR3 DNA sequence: TGTGCCAGCAGCGTAGCTCCTAGACAGGGAGCCAAAAACATTCAGTACTTC.